The source of this T cell receptor (beta chain) is a study of OX40 agonist ivuxolimab in advanced cancers. Study-level information: Ivuxolimab was delivered to patients intravenously every 2 weeks at doses spanning 0.01 to 10 mg/kg.

V shed 2 bases and J shed 7 bases, with 16 bases lying between them. Germline assignment: CDR1 LNHNV and CDR2 YYDKDF (reference sequence). This CDR3 spans 15 amino acids. Overall study findings and caveats: Both blood CD4+ and CD8+ T cells showed clonal growth by week 6 at 0.1 to 3.0 mg/kg.

This clone has only one observation. The antigen remains undetermined. TCRdb keeps only in-frame clones here, not all; method: immunoSEQ multiplex PCR. Altogether tens of thousands of clones are present, about 87% being singletons, with the ten largest covering about 30%. V is TRBV15 and J is TRBJ2-3, with a tentative D call TRBD2 (5 bases). The specimen was CD4+ or CD8+ T cells sorted from blood, collected in a trial of the OX40 agonist ivuxolimab. This clonotype originated in an adult with an advanced solid tumor such as melanoma, head and neck, liver or kidney cancer. The CDR3 here is CATSRQRIGAYTQYF. Written as DNA, the CDR3 is TGTGCCACCAGCAGACAGCGGATAGGCGCATATACGCAGTATTTT.